The 19 T cell receptor beta chains below all came from one sample that was sequenced in a study of blood T cell repertoires in COVID-19. The data were produced by immunoSEQ multiplex PCR, yet TCRdb's version contains in-frame clones alone and is incomplete. The sample yields hundreds of thousands of clones, roughly 87% seen once. Sequences were obtained from peripheral blood. The receptors shown here come from a woman younger than 35 who had recovered from COVID-19.

The V gene is TRBV7-9, the J gene TRBJ1-4; no clear D gene. Germline loops: CDR1 SEHNR, CDR2 FQNEAQ (reference sequence). V dropped 5 bases and J dropped 6 bases, with 19 bases sitting between them. This CDR3 spans 16 amino acids. CDR3 sequence reads: CASSPPGPTWDEKLFF. The CDR3, as DNA: TGTGCCAGCAGCCCTCCGGGTCCCACTTGGGATGAAAAACTGTTTTTT.

The chain links TRBV4-1 to TRBJ1-1, with 7 bases fitting TRBD1. The CDR3 runs to 15 residues. Trimming removed 3 bases from V and 2 bases from J; junction bases left unmatched: 6. The germline V gene encodes CDR1 MGHRA and CDR2 YSYEKL. CDR3 in amino acids: CASSHRDSSNTEAFF. The CDR3 DNA follows: TGCGCCAGCAGCCACCGGGACAGTTCAAACACTGAAGCTTTCTTT.

The genes are TRBV7-9 and TRBJ2-1; 12 bases map to TRBD2. The CDR3 totals 16 residues. Per germline, CDR1 SEHNR and CDR2 FQNEAQ (reference sequence). Germline trimming cut 4 bases from V and 4 bases from J; bases unmatched to any gene: 5. The CDR3 sequence: CASSSGLAGLYNEQFF. In DNA, the CDR3 is TGTGCCAGCAGCTCCGGACTAGCGGGACTTTACAATGAGCAGTTCTTC.

The chain uses TRBV4-2 and TRBJ1-4; 7 bases match TRBD1. The CDR3 runs 16 residues. V was pared by 4 bases and J by 8 bases, with 13 bases of the junction left unmatched. Germline CDR1 reads LGHNA; CDR2 reads YNFKEQ. CDR3 sequence (DNA): TGTGCCAGCAGCCGACCTTCAGGGCAGGGGGGAGAAAAACTGTTTTTT. Translating gives CASSRPSGQGGEKLFF.

This clone showed up just once. This chain uses TRBV7-3 with TRBJ2-7; 11 positions agree with TRBD2. Trimming removed 5 bases from V and 5 bases from J; junction bases left unmatched: 8. The CDR3 has 15 amino acids. The V gene's germline CDR1 is SGHTA and CDR2 FQGTGA. The CDR3 DNA reads as TGTGCCAGCAGCCCTACTAGCGGGAGTCTGCACGAGCAGTACTTC. Translated: CASSPTSGSLHEQYF.

The chain is built from TRBV7-6 and TRBJ1-5; the match to TRBD1 covers 7 bases. The CDR3 loop spans 16 amino acids. V lost 2 bases, J lost 2 bases, and 6 bases stayed unmatched. The V gene's germline CDR1 is SGHVS and CDR2 FNYEAQ. The CDR3 DNA reads TGTGCCAGCAGCTTACCCGACAGGGAGGGCAATCAGCCCCAGCATTTT. This gives the protein CASSLPDREGNQPQHF.

This chain connects TRBV9 to TRBJ2-2; maybe TRBD2 (5 bases). Per the germline V gene, CDR1 is SGDLS and CDR2 is YYNGEE. Trimming shortened V by 4 bases and J by 7 bases, and 8 bases separated the two germline ends. CDR3 size: 12 residues. Here the CDR3 DNA reads TGTGCCAGCAGCTCGAGGGACGGGGAGCTGTTTTTT. This encodes CASSSRDGELFF.

Here the CDR3 DNA reads TGTGCCAGCAGTTCCCGGTTGGAGCAGTACTTC. It is translated as CASSSRLEQYF. The chain couples TRBV12-3 or TRBV12-4 to TRBJ2-7, with unresolved D. V gave up 4 bases and J gave up 7 bases, with 8 bases separating them. The CDR3 contains 11 residues.

The count of this clone is one. The CDR3 region has the DNA TGTGCCAGCAGCTTATCATCCCCCGGGAGCGAGCAGTACTTC. Amino acids: CASSLSSPGSEQYF. This chain joins TRBV11-1 and TRBJ2-7, with TRBD2 as a possible D gene (6 bases). The V and J ends lost 2 bases and 6 bases respectively, with 14 bases between them. Germline CDR1 reads SGHAT; CDR2 reads FQDESV (reference sequence). The CDR3 sequence is 14 residues long.

This rearrangement joins TRBV7-2 to TRBJ2-7; 8 bases agree with TRBD1. The CDR3 contains 15 residues. Germline V gives CDR1 SGHTA, CDR2 FQGNSA. The J segment lost 2 bases and the V segment lost 0 bases, leaving 3 bases of the junction unmatched. The CDR3 is CASSLAPGGPYEQYF. The CDR3 nucleotides are TGTGCCAGCAGCTTAGCGCCAGGGGGCCCCTACGAGCAGTACTTC. The complete variable domain, with remaining parts taken from reference TRBV7-2 and TRBJ2-7, reads GAGVSQSPSNKVTEKGKDVELRCDPISGHTALYWYRQSLGQGLEFLIYFQGNSAPDKSGLPSDRFSAERTGGSVSTLTIQRTQQEDSAVYLCASSLAPGGPYEQYFGPGTRLTVT.

The chain carries TRBV5-6 and TRBJ1-2, with D perhaps TRBD1 (6 bases). The germline gives CDR1 SGHDT, CDR2 YYEEEE. CDR3 length: 12 residues. Trimming took 3 bases from V and 6 from J, leaving 9 bases between them. The CDR3 bases are TGTGCCAGCAGCTACTGGACAGATGGCTACACCTTC. Its protein product is CASSYWTDGYTF.

The gene calls are TRBV4-2 and TRBJ1-4; possible D gene TRBD1, 5 bases. This CDR3 comprises 14 residues. The V gene's germline CDR1 is LGHNA and CDR2 YNFKEQ. V lost 1 base and J lost 6, with 9 bases in between. CDR3 in DNA: TGTGCCAGCAGCCAAGCGGGGGGGGATGAAAAACTGTTTTTT. Encoded protein: CASSQAGGDEKLFF.

In DNA form, the CDR3 reads TGTGCCTGGAGGAGGGCGGAGAACACTGAAGCTTTCTTT. Encoded protein: CAWRRAENTEAFF. The chain links TRBV30 to TRBJ1-1; D remains unclear. V shed 3 bases and J shed 1 base, with 9 bases lying between them. This CDR3 contains 13 residues. The germline V gene encodes CDR1 GTSNPN and CDR2 SVGIG (reference sequence).

This clone was counted a single time. The chain recombines TRBV7-9 with TRBJ1-1, with D hard to call. Germline V CDR1 and CDR2: SEHNR, FQNEAQ (reference sequence). V shed 1 base and J shed 7 bases, with 7 bases lying between them. The CDR3 is made up of 12 amino acids. The chain's CDR3 is CASSLDGIEAFF. In nucleotides, the CDR3 is TGTGCCAGCAGCTTAGATGGCATTGAAGCTTTCTTT.

This clone was seen more than once but under ten times. The V gene is TRBV6-5, the J gene TRBJ1-3, with D unresolved. Trimming left V 8 bases short and J 1 base short, with 9 bases between. The CDR3 sequence is 13 residues long. CDR1 is MNHEY and CDR2 is SVGAGI in the germline V gene. In DNA form, the CDR3 reads TGTGCCAGCCGGGGTCTTTCTGGAAACACCATATATTTT. Its protein is CASRGLSGNTIYF.

The chain has TRBV9 and TRBJ2-1, with 7 bases fitting TRBD2. Trimming took 0 bases from V and 5 from J; bases not matched to a gene: 2. CDR3 length equals 14 residues. The germline gives CDR1 SGDLS, CDR2 YYNGEE. The CDR3 nucleotides are TGTGCCAGCAGCGTAGCTCTAGCGGACAATGAGCAGTTCTTC. Its translation: CASSVALADNEQFF.

This clone was seen a handful of times. V gene TRBV4-3 combines with J gene TRBJ2-1, with TRBD2 identical over 10 bases. With V trimmed by 4 bases and J by 5 bases, 5 bases remained unmatched. Germline lookup yields CDR1 LGHNA and CDR2 YSLEER. This CDR3 is built from 15 residues. The CDR3 DNA sequence: TGCGCCAGCAGCCGGGGGACTAGCGTGGACAATGAGCAGTTCTTC. Translation: CASSRGTSVDNEQFF.

This chain joins TRBV27 and TRBJ2-2; possibly TRBD2 for D (5 bases). The germline gives CDR1 MNHEY, CDR2 SMNVEV (reference sequence). The CDR3 has 15 amino acids. V was clipped by 7 bases and J by 5 bases, with 17 bases between them. CDR3 residues: CASKASRRGTGELFF. In DNA, the CDR3 is TGTGCCAGCAAAGCTAGCAGGAGAGGGACCGGGGAGCTGTTTTTT.

The chain carries TRBV5-1 and TRBJ2-1; D gene uncertain. Looked up from germline, CDR1 is SGHRS and CDR2 is YFSETQ. Trimming cost V 0 bases and J 5 bases, with 12 bases left between them. The CDR3 covers 15 residues. CDR3 region: CASSLATILNNEQFF. CDR3 bases: TGCGCCAGCAGCTTGGCTACTATCCTCAACAATGAGCAGTTCTTC.